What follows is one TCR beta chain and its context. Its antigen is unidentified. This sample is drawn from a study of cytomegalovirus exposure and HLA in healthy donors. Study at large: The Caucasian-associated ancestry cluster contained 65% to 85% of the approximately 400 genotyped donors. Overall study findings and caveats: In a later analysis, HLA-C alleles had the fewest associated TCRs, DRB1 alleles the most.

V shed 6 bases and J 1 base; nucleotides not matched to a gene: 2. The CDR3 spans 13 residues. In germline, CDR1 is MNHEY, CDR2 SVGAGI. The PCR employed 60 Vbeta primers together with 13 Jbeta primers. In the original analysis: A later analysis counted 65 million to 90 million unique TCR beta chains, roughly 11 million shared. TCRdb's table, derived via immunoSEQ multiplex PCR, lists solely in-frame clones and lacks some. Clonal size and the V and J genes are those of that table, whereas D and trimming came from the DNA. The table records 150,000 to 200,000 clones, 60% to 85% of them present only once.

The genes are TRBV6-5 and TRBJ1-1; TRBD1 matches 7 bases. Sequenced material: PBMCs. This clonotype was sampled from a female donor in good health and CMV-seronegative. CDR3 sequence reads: CASSNRGNTEAFF. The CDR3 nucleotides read TGTGCCAGCAGCAACAGGGGGAACACTGAAGCTTTCTTT.